The 9 T cell receptor beta chains reported below all come from one sample, sequenced in a study of CXCR3-negative and CXCR3-positive naive CD8 T cells. Via 5' RACE with UMI labels, TRB cDNA libraries were prepared. With the 5' RACE reads reprocessed, TCRdb shows one record per CDR3 protein and no DNA. This table holds about 8,000 distinct CDR3 sequences. Specimen: naive CXCR3- CD8+ T cells from blood. Subset described: CD45RO-CCR7+CD27+CD95- naive CD8+ T cells lacking CXCR3 (TNR3-). These receptors originate from a human donor in good health. Some clones in this sample may be carry-over from other donors' samples.

The chain combines TRBV6-2 or TRBV6-3 with TRBJ2-4; TCRdb's D call of TRBD1 is untestable without DNA. CDR3 length: 13 residues. The germline gives CDR1 MNHEY, CDR2 SVGEGT. This chain's CDR3 is CASTVGQWGIQYF.

The chain has TRBV5-1 and TRBJ2-7. The CDR3 covers 15 residues. CDR1 and CDR2 (germline): SGHRS, YFSETQ. CDR3 amino acids: CASRIVEEGHYEQYF.

The CDR3 reads CASRRGENPEQFF. The rearrangement uses TRBV12-3 or TRBV12-4 and TRBJ2-1; with no DNA, the TCRdb D assignment of TRBD2 cannot be verified. This CDR3 spans 13 amino acids.

This chain connects TRBV29-1 to TRBJ2-1; TCRdb outputs TRBD1, but without DNA this stays unchecked. The CDR3 is made up of 14 amino acids. Germline loops: CDR1 SQVTM, CDR2 ANQGSEA. CDR3 residues: CSVRSPGAYNEQFF.

This sequence joins TRBV27 and TRBJ1-1; TCRdb gives TRBD1 as the D gene, but with no DNA this cannot be confirmed. Germline values: CDR1 MNHEY, CDR2 SMNVEV (reference sequence). The CDR3 spans 13 residues. CDR3 amino acids: CASSLQGVTEAFF.

This clonotype is medium-sized (0.01 to 0.1%) by frequency. This chain connects TRBV29-1 to TRBJ2-3; TCRdb returns TRBD1, unconfirmable since there is no DNA. Per germline, CDR1 SQVTM and CDR2 ANQGSEA. The CDR3 is 15 residues long. The chain's CDR3 is CSVVQTDRNTDTQYF.

Judged by frequency, this clonotype is medium-sized (0.01 to 0.1%). This chain connects TRBV29-1 to TRBJ1-1. CDR1 SQVTM and CDR2 ANQGSEA come from the germline V gene. This CDR3 has 12 residues. CDR3 loop: CSVDSRGSQAFF.

This clonotype counts as large by frequency. This sequence joins TRBV6-6 and TRBJ2-1; TCRdb names TRBD2, which stays unverified in the absence of DNA. The CDR3 loop spans 16 amino acids. Germline V gene sequence: CDR1 MNHNY, CDR2 SVGAGI (reference sequence). The CDR3 sequence is CASSYSTQREYNEQFF.

This chain connects TRBV25-1 to TRBJ2-7. CDR3 length: 13 amino acids. Germline CDR1 MGHDK, CDR2 SYGVNS. CDR3 region: CASSEGWSYEQYF.